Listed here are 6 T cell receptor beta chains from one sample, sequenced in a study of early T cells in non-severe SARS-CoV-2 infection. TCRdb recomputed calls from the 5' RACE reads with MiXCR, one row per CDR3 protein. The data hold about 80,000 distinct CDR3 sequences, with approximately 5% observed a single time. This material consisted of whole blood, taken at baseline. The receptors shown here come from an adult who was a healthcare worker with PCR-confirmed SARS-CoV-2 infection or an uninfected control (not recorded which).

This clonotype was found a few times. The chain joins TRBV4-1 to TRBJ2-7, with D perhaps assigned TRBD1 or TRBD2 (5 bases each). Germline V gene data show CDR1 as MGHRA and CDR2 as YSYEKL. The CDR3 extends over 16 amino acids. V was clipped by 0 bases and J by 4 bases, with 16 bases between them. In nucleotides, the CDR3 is TGCGCCAGCAGCCAAGATTTGGGGCAGGGCGGGTACGAGCAGTACTTC. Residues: CASSQDLGQGGYEQYF.

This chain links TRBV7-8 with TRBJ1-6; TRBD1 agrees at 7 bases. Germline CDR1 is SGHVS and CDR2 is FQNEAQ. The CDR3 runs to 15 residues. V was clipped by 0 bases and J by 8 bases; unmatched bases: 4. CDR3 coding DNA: TGTGCCAGCAGCTTAGCCGGGACAGCTTATTCACCCCTCCACTTT. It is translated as CASSLAGTAYSPLHF.

CDR3: CASSHENTNEQFF. The CDR3 DNA reads as TGCGCCAGCAGCCATGAAAATACCAATGAGCAGTTCTTC. The chain employs TRBV4-1 and TRBJ2-1, with no clear D. Germline CDR1 and CDR2: MGHRA and YSYEKL. The CDR3 spans 13 residues. Trimming stripped 3 bases from V and 6 bases from J, with 9 bases between.

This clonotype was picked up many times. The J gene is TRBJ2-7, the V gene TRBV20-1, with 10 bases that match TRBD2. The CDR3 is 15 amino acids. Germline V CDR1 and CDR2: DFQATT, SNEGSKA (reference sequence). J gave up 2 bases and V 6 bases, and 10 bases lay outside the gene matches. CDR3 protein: CSAYETSGAPYEQYF. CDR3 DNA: TGCAGTGCCTATGAAACTAGCGGGGCTCCCTACGAGCAGTACTTC.

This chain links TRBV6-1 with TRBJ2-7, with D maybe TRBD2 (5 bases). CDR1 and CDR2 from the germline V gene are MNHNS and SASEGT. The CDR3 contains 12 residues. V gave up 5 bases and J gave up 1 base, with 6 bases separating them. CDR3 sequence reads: CASSRRSYEQYF. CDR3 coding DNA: TGTGCCAGCAGTAGGAGGTCCTACGAGCAGTACTTC.

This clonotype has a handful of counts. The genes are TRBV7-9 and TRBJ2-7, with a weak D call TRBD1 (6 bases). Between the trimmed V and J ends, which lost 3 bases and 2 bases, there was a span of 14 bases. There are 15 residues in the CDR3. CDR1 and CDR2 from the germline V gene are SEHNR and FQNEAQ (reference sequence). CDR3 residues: CASSFHRVETYEQYF. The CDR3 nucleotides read TGTGCCAGCAGCTTCCACAGGGTTGAAACCTACGAGCAGTACTTC.